Listed here are 14 T cell receptor beta chains from one sample, sequenced in a study of graft-versus-host responses after intestinal transplantation. Their specific antigens are unknown. Sequencing used immunoSEQ multiplex PCR; TCRdb keeps in-frame clones, though not all of them. The sample has 100,000 to 140,000 clones, approximately 90% seen once. The specimen was unstimulated CD4+ T cells sorted from spleen or lymph node cells, collected before transplant. The receptors originated from a human donor who was the organ donor for an intestinal transplant.

The chain joins TRBV7-9 to TRBJ2-3; no clear D gene. Germline V gene sequence: CDR1 SEHNR, CDR2 FQNEAQ (reference sequence). This CDR3 is 16 amino acids long. The V gene lost 1 base and the J gene lost 0 bases, with 11 bases spanning the gap. CDR3 sequence: CASSLGLRSSTDTQYF. The CDR3 DNA is TGTGCCAGCAGCTTAGGTCTGCGTTCTAGCACAGATACGCAGTATTTT.

The chain is built from TRBV28 and TRBJ2-3; TRBD1 matches at 10 bases. Trimming removed 6 bases from V and 3 bases from J; junction bases left unmatched: 6. The CDR3 extends over 15 amino acids. Germline CDR1 is MDHEN and CDR2 is SYDVKM. This CDR3 reads CASRELGQGTDTQYF. The CDR3 DNA follows: TGTGCCAGCAGGGAATTGGGACAGGGGACAGATACGCAGTATTTT. The whole variable domain, filled in from reference TRBV28 and TRBJ2-3, reads DVKVTQSSRYLVKRTGEKVFLECVQDMDHENMFWYRQDPGLGLRLIYFSYDVKMKEKGDIPEGYSVSREKKERFSLILESASTNQTSMYLCASRELGQGTDTQYFGPGTRLTVL.

V gene TRBV10-3 combines with J gene TRBJ1-1, with a weak D call TRBD1 (6 bases). Looked up from germline, CDR1 is ENHRY and CDR2 is SYGVKD. With 10 bases removed from V and 0 bases from J, the gap between germline ends came to 12 bases. The CDR3 loop spans 13 amino acids. The CDR3 DNA sequence: TGTGCCACCAAACAGGGCTTGAACACTGAAGCTTTCTTT. Translated: CATKQGLNTEAFF.

The chain couples TRBV9 to TRBJ2-3; 11 nucleotides agree with TRBD2. Germline CDR1 reads SGDLS; CDR2 reads YYNGEE. With 0 bases clipped from V and 3 bases from J, the junction kept 0 bases outside the gene matches. The CDR3 contains 15 residues. CDR3 DNA sequence: TGTGCCAGCAGCGTAGCTAGCGGGAGGACAGATACGCAGTATTTT. It translates to CASSVASGRTDTQYF.

This chain links TRBV5-1 with TRBJ1-2; possible D gene TRBD1, 5 bases. V gave up 4 bases and J gave up 0 bases, with 13 bases separating them. This CDR3 spans 15 amino acids. Germline values: CDR1 SGHRS, CDR2 YFSETQ. The CDR3 coding sequence is TGCGCCAGCAGCCCTAACACAGGCACTAACTATGGCTACACCTTC. Translating gives CASSPNTGTNYGYTF.

The chain carries TRBV19 and TRBJ1-2; D may be TRBD1 (6 bases). This CDR3 region has 13 residues. From germline, CDR1 is LNHDA and CDR2 SQIVND (reference sequence). The V end was cut by 10 bases, the J end by 8 bases, with 20 bases between. The CDR3 here is CATRDPQGRGYTF. The CDR3 nucleotides read TGTGCCACCAGGGATCCACAGGGTCGCGGCTACACCTTC.

This clone was counted a few times. In the same sample, other DNA sequences code for this CDR3. The chain is built from TRBV9 and TRBJ1-3, with 7 bases fitting TRBD1. CDR3 length: 15 amino acids. The ends lost 2 bases at V and 1 base at J; junction bases unmatched: 3. Germline V lookup: CDR1 SGDLS, CDR2 YYNGEE. CDR3 protein: CASSVAGQSGNTIYF. The CDR3 DNA reads as TGTGCCAGCAGCGTTGCGGGACAGTCTGGAAACACCATATATTTT.

The rearrangement uses TRBV7-2 and TRBJ2-1, with TRBD2 matching 9 bases. CDR3 length equals 16 residues. With V trimmed by 5 bases and J by 12 bases, 17 bases remained unmatched. The germline V gene has CDR1 SGHTA and CDR2 FQGNSA. CDR3 nucleotide sequence: TGTGCCAGCAGCCCCGGGGGGCGGGAGGGCATAAGAGGGCAGTTCTTC. Protein product: CASSPGGREGIRGQFF.

The chain couples TRBV28 to TRBJ1-5; D gene ambiguous. The CDR3 sequence is 14 residues long. The V end was cut by 2 bases, the J end by 4 bases, with 9 bases between. Germline V gene sequence: CDR1 MDHEN, CDR2 SYDVKM. The CDR3 DNA follows: TGTGCCAGCAGTTTAGAACAAGGAAATCAGCCCCAGCATTTT. This sequence encodes CASSLEQGNQPQHF.

The chain uses TRBV6-6 and TRBJ2-7; 7 bases fit TRBD1. Germline V gene sequence: CDR1 MNHNY, CDR2 SVGAGI (reference sequence). This CDR3 has 13 residues. Unmatched junction bases numbered 3, after V lost 7 bases and J lost 0 bases. The CDR3 DNA reads as TGTGCCAGCACTGGGACAGACTCCTACGAGCAGTACTTC. This sequence encodes CASTGTDSYEQYF.

This chain links TRBV5-1 with TRBJ1-1, with D possibly matching TRBD1 (6 bases). V was trimmed by 6 bases and J by 0 bases, leaving 9 bases between them. Germline lookup yields CDR1 SGHRS and CDR2 YFSETQ. The CDR3 spans 13 residues. The CDR3 here is CASNRDMNTEAFF. The CDR3 DNA sequence: TGCGCCAGCAACCGGGACATGAACACTGAAGCTTTCTTT.

This chain uses TRBV19 with TRBJ1-6, with D uncertain. The CDR3 runs to 15 residues. Per the germline V gene, CDR1 is LNHDA and CDR2 is SQIVND (reference sequence). The ends were cut back, 0 bases at V and 7 bases at J, with 10 bases in the middle. CDR3: CASSIDGLGNSPLHF. The CDR3 DNA reads TGTGCCAGTAGTATAGACGGTTTGGGGAATTCACCCCTCCACTTT.

This chain joins TRBV5-6 and TRBJ2-5, with D hard to call. The V end lost 1 base, the J end lost 5 bases, and 3 bases lay between the germline ends. The CDR3 runs 11 residues. Germline values: CDR1 SGHDT, CDR2 YYEEEE. CDR3 DNA: TGTGCCAGCAGCTTGTACGAGACCCAGTACTTC. It encodes CASSLYETQYF.

The V call is TRBV29-1, the J call TRBJ2-3; 10 nucleotides line up with TRBD2. In germline, CDR1 is SQVTM, CDR2 ANQGSEA. The CDR3 length is 15 residues. With V trimmed by 2 bases and J by 5 bases, 7 bases remained unmatched. CDR3 coding DNA: TGCAGCGTTGAATCGTCTAGCGGGAGTAGAGATACGCAGTATTTT. Protein product: CSVESSSGSRDTQYF.